Below are 28 T cell receptor beta chains sequenced from a single sample in a study of Ad26.COV2.S vaccination and SARS-CoV-2 variants. Regarding treatment: approximately 18 received Ad26.COV2.S at low or high dose, single or two shots; about five received placebo; per-sample allocation not given. On day 63 after the first injection, vaccine and placebo recipients gave samples. The table came from immunoSEQ multiplex PCR; TCRdb's copy has only in-frame clones and leaves some out. This sample carries a few hundred thousand clones, roughly 90% of them seen once, and the ten largest clones take 3.6%. Sequenced material: peripheral blood, taken in a trial of Ad26.COV2.S vaccine versus placebo. These receptors were obtained from a person between 18 and 65 years old who received the Ad26.COV2.S COVID-19 vaccine or a placebo.

The chain is built from TRBV13 and TRBJ2-7; TRBD1 matches at 7 bases. This CDR3 contains 14 residues. Per germline, CDR1 PRHDT and CDR2 FYEKMQ (reference sequence). V was pared by 4 bases and J by 1 base, with 4 bases of the junction left unmatched. DNA for the CDR3: TGTGCCAGCAGCTACCGACAGGGTTCCTACGAGCAGTACTTC. Translated: CASSYRQGSYEQYF.

This clone was recorded a few times. This rearrangement joins TRBV19 to TRBJ2-5, with TRBD1 as a possible D gene (5 bases). The CDR3 consists of 13 residues. The germline V gene has CDR1 LNHDA and CDR2 SQIVND (reference sequence). Trimming stripped 6 bases from V and 7 bases from J, with 15 bases between. CDR3 amino acids: CASSMGGQGTQYF. In DNA form, the CDR3 reads TGTGCCAGTAGCATGGGTGGTCAGGGGACCCAGTACTTC.

V gene TRBV10-3 combines with J gene TRBJ2-3, with 7 bases fitting TRBD1. CDR1 is ENHRY, CDR2 SYGVKD, per germline. This CDR3 comprises 15 residues. The J segment lost 2 bases and the V segment lost 2 bases, leaving 4 bases of the junction unmatched. The CDR3 DNA reads TGTGCCATCAGTGAGGGTACAGGGGACACAGATACGCAGTATTTT. Amino acid sequence: CAISEGTGDTDTQYF.

The gene calls are TRBV10-3 and TRBJ1-3, with D unresolved. This CDR3 contains 13 residues. V lost 11 bases, J lost 5 bases, and 16 bases lay in between. CDR1 is ENHRY and CDR2 is SYGVKD in the germline V gene. The CDR3 region is CAVQETSRNTIYF. The CDR3 DNA reads TGTGCCGTTCAAGAAACGTCTCGAAACACCATATATTTT.

The chain uses TRBV18 and TRBJ1-5; TRBD1 aligns across 8 bases. The V segment lost 4 bases and the J segment 5 bases; nucleotides outside the gene matches: 7. CDR1 and CDR2 (germline): KGHSH, LQKENI. The CDR3 length is 15 residues. As DNA, the CDR3 is TGTGCCAGCTCACGCGGACAGGGAGTGTATCAGCCCCAGCATTTT. Its translation is CASSRGQGVYQPQHF.

Of note for this clone: The same CDR3 also results from other DNA sequences found in this sample. V and J are TRBV12-3 or TRBV12-4 and TRBJ2-7; D remains unclear. V lost 5 bases and J lost 2, with 7 bases in between. This CDR3 region has 12 residues. The chain's CDR3 is CASSRTAYEQYF. The CDR3 coding sequence is TGTGCCAGCAGTCGGACCGCCTACGAGCAGTACTTC.

The J gene is TRBJ1-2, the V gene TRBV28; D uncertain. Germline V gene lookup returns CDR1 MDHEN and CDR2 SYDVKM. This CDR3 contains 14 residues. V shed 6 bases and J shed 7 bases, with 18 bases lying between them. The DNA of the CDR3 is TGTGCCAGCAGAAAAGCCGGGCCGAATGTTGGCTACACCTTC. Its protein product is CASRKAGPNVGYTF.

The chain links TRBV9 to TRBJ2-3, with 7 nucleotides matching TRBD1. CDR3 length: 15 residues. With 5 bases clipped from V and 3 bases from J, the junction kept 9 bases outside the gene matches. Germline assignment: CDR1 SGDLS and CDR2 YYNGEE. CDR3 nucleotides: TGTGCCAGCAGACGCCGGGACAGACCAACAGATACGCAGTATTTT. As protein: CASRRRDRPTDTQYF. Together with reference TRBV9 and TRBJ2-3, the CDR3 gives the full variable domain: DSGVTQTPKHLITATGQRVTLRCSPRSGDLSVYWYQQSLDQGLQFLIQYYNGEERAKGNILERFSAQQFPDLHSELNLSSLELGDSALYFCASRRRDRPTDTQYFGPGTRLTVL.

The genes are TRBV4-2 and TRBJ2-1, with 14 bases matching TRBD2. J was trimmed by 0 bases and V by 3 bases; bases with no gene match: 22. Germline lookup yields CDR1 LGHNA and CDR2 YNFKEQ. There are 24 residues in the CDR3. DNA for the CDR3: TGTGCCAGCAGCCAGTTAGATAGGACTAGCGGGGGGCGCCCACAGGCGGGCTCCTACAATGAGCAGTTCTTC. This translates into CASSQLDRTSGGRPQAGSYNEQFF.

This clone was detected only once. This sequence joins TRBV5-1 and TRBJ2-4; a possible D gene is TRBD1 (5 bases). The CDR3 spans 13 residues. The V end lost 4 bases, the J end lost 5 bases, and 10 bases lay between the germline ends. Germline CDR1 and CDR2: SGHRS and YFSETQ. In DNA, the CDR3 is TGCGCCAGCAGCACGACAGACGAAAACATTCAGTACTTC. Residues: CASSTTDENIQYF.

The V call is TRBV7-9, the J call TRBJ1-1; 10 nucleotides line up with TRBD1. After removal of 4 bases from V and 3 bases from J, the junction contained 11 bases not matched to a gene. Germline-derived CDR1 and CDR2 are SEHNR and FQNEAQ (reference sequence). The length of the CDR3 is 17 residues. The CDR3 DNA reads TGTGCCAGCAGCTCCAACGACAGGGGGCGCGGGGACACTGAAGCTTTCTTT. Translating it yields CASSSNDRGRGDTEAFF.

In this sample, this clone turned up once. The rearrangement uses TRBV6-4 and TRBJ2-3; D unresolved. This CDR3 is built from 14 residues. V lost 4 bases, J lost 4 bases, and 12 bases lay in between. CDR1 and CDR2 from the germline V gene are MRHNA and SNTAGT. The CDR3 DNA follows: TGTGCCAGCAGTGTGCTGGGCGCGGCAGATACGCAGTATTTT. This translates into CASSVLGAADTQYF.

The chain couples TRBV30 to TRBJ1-3; no firm D call. The CDR3 is made up of 15 amino acids. Germline lookup yields CDR1 GTSNPN and CDR2 SVGIG (reference sequence). V lost 3 bases and J lost 2, with 14 bases in between. For the CDR3, the DNA is TGTGCCTGGAGAGCGGGGAGATTAGCTGGAAACACCATATATTTT. Translated, it gives CAWRAGRLAGNTIYF.

The chain has TRBV28 and TRBJ1-1; 7 bases fit TRBD1. The CDR3 consists of 13 residues. Germline V lookup: CDR1 MDHEN, CDR2 SYDVKM. Trimming cost V 7 bases and J 1 base; bases outside gene matches: 3. This chain's CDR3 is CASKGQENTEAFF. CDR3 nucleotides: TGTGCCAGCAAAGGACAGGAGAACACTGAAGCTTTCTTT.

The gene calls are TRBV12-3 or TRBV12-4 and TRBJ2-3; 8 bases align to TRBD1. V shed 6 bases, J shed 7 bases, and the junction held 6 bases outside the gene matches. The CDR3 is 13 residues long. The CDR3 bases are TGTGCCAGCAGGCCGACAGGGGTAAATACGCAGTATTTT. Residues: CASRPTGVNTQYF.

This chain uses TRBV2 with TRBJ1-1, with 11 positions matching TRBD1. The CDR3 is 13 residues long. Trimming cost V 6 bases and J 6 bases; bases outside gene matches: 3. Germline V gene lookup returns CDR1 SNHLY and CDR2 FYNNEI. The CDR3 region has the DNA TGTGCCAGCAGACCGGGACAGGGGGCTGAAGCTTTCTTT. Its protein product is CASRPGQGAEAFF.

The chain links TRBV11-3 to TRBJ2-3, with 15 bases aligning to TRBD2. The CDR3 loop spans 16 amino acids. Trimming took 5 bases from V and 3 from J; bases not matched to a gene: 3. The germline V gene has CDR1 SGHNT and CDR2 YENEEA. The CDR3 DNA reads as TGTGCCAGCAGCCCTGGGACTAGCGGGGGGACAGATACGCAGTATTTT. It codes for CASSPGTSGGTDTQYF.

The V call is TRBV9, the J call TRBJ2-7, with D tentatively TRBD1 (6 bases). Between the trimmed V and J ends, which lost 0 bases and 0 bases, there was a span of 13 bases. Germline V CDR1 and CDR2: SGDLS, YYNGEE. This CDR3 is 16 amino acids long. The DNA for the CDR3 is TGTGCCAGCAGCGTAGGTCCGCAGGGGAACTCCTACGAGCAGTACTTC. Encoded protein: CASSVGPQGNSYEQYF.

The chain links TRBV30 to TRBJ2-7; the match to TRBD1 covers 10 bases. J was trimmed by 2 bases and V by 4 bases; bases with no gene match: 5. Germline V lookup: CDR1 GTSNPN, CDR2 SVGIG (reference sequence). The CDR3 is made up of 14 amino acids. CDR3 nucleotides: TGTGCCTGGAACACCGGGACAGGGGCCTACGAGCAGTACTTC. Protein: CAWNTGTGAYEQYF. The full variable domain, its missing parts supplied by reference TRBV30 and TRBJ2-7, is SQTIHQWPATLVQPVGSPLSLECTVEGTSNPNLYWYRQAAGRGLQLLFYSVGIGQISSEVPQNLSASRPQDRQFILSSKKLLLSDSGFYLCAWNTGTGAYEQYFGPGTRLTVT.

The gene calls are TRBV9 and TRBJ1-2; D uncertain. The CDR3 sequence is 14 residues long. Germline V gives CDR1 SGDLS, CDR2 YYNGEE. With 4 bases removed from V and 2 bases from J, the gap between germline ends came to 12 bases. CDR3 region: CASSPMGGNYGYTF. Written as DNA, the CDR3 is TGTGCCAGCAGCCCAATGGGAGGGAACTATGGCTACACCTTC. The variable domain in full, with the rest retrieved from reference TRBV9 and TRBJ1-2, is DSGVTQTPKHLITATGQRVTLRCSPRSGDLSVYWYQQSLDQGLQFLIQYYNGEERAKGNILERFSAQQFPDLHSELNLSSLELGDSALYFCASSPMGGNYGYTFGSGTRLTVV.

The chain joins TRBV11-2 to TRBJ2-7; 7 positions agree with TRBD2. V lost 5 bases to trimming and J lost 6 bases; unmatched junction nucleotides: 10. The germline V gene encodes CDR1 SGHAT and CDR2 FQNNGV. The length of the CDR3 is 14 residues. The CDR3 sequence: CASSIGGSGGEQYF. In nucleotides, the CDR3 is TGTGCCAGCAGCATCGGGGGGTCTGGAGGCGAGCAGTACTTC.

V and J are TRBV7-6 and TRBJ2-7; the D gene is possibly TRBD2 (5 bases). This CDR3 is 14 amino acids long. V lost 2 bases and J 2 bases, leaving 10 bases between the germline ends. Germline assignment: CDR1 SGHVS and CDR2 FNYEAQ. The CDR3 loop reads CASSLRGTTYEQYF. CDR3 bases: TGTGCCAGCAGCTTACGGGGAACCACCTACGAGCAGTACTTC. The full variable domain, rest sourced from reference TRBV7-6 and TRBJ2-7, is GAGVSQSPRYKVTKRGQDVALRCDPISGHVSLYWYRQALGQGPEFLTYFNYEAQQDKSGLPNDRFSAERPEGSISTLTIQRTEQRDSAMYRCASSLRGTTYEQYFGPGTRLTVT.

The chain uses TRBV5-1 and TRBJ1-6; D possibly corresponds to TRBD1 (5 bases). The germline gives CDR1 SGHRS, CDR2 YFSETQ. The V gene lost 0 bases and the J gene lost 13 bases, with 17 bases spanning the gap. The CDR3 is made up of 15 amino acids. CDR3 nucleotides: TGCGCCAGCAGCTTGGCATCGGGACGGCGTGCCCCCCTCCACTTT. Its protein product is CASSLASGRRAPLHF.

This chain connects TRBV3-1 (or the pseudogene TRBV3-2) to TRBJ1-4; 9 bases agree with TRBD1. Trimming removed 2 bases from V and 0 bases from J; junction bases left unmatched: 7. CDR3 length equals 18 residues. Germline lookup yields CDR1 LGHDT and CDR2 YNNKEL (reference sequence). This CDR3 reads CASSQSSWDRATNEKLFF. CDR3 bases: TGTGCCAGCAGCCAAAGTTCGTGGGACAGGGCAACTAATGAAAAACTGTTTTTT.

In DNA, the CDR3 is TGCGCCAGCAGCTTGGGATTAGCGGGGGAAGAGACCCAGTACTTC. It is translated as CASSLGLAGEETQYF. The chain combines TRBV5-1 with TRBJ2-5; 9 bases fit TRBD2. The CDR3 runs to 15 residues. Unmatched junction bases numbered 3, after V lost 0 bases and J lost 3 bases. Per the germline V gene, CDR1 is SGHRS and CDR2 is YFSETQ.

This chain joins TRBV5-1 and TRBJ1-3; D remains ambiguous. CDR1 and CDR2 (germline): SGHRS, YFSETQ. The V and J ends lost 0 bases and 9 bases respectively, with 10 bases between them. The CDR3 covers 13 residues. CDR3 sequence reads: CASSLESAATIYF. The CDR3 nucleotides read TGCGCCAGCAGCTTGGAGTCCGCCGCCACCATATATTTT.

The V call is TRBV29-1, the J call TRBJ2-5; a weak D match, TRBD1 (7 bases). The germline CDR1 and CDR2 sequences are SQVTM and ANQGSEA. The CDR3 extends over 11 amino acids. Trimming stripped 6 bases from V and 3 bases from J, with 8 bases between. As DNA, the CDR3 is TGCAGCGTCAGGGGGGAAGAGACCCAGTACTTC. Amino acid sequence: CSVRGEETQYF.

V gene TRBV5-1 combines with J gene TRBJ1-1; D is possibly TRBD1 (5 bases). The CDR3 is 13 residues long. V gave up 3 bases and J gave up 6 bases, with 12 bases separating them. CDR1 and CDR2 from the germline V gene are SGHRS and YFSETQ. CDR3 in amino acids: CASSWDAVSEAFF. In DNA, the CDR3 is TGCGCCAGCAGCTGGGACGCGGTCTCTGAAGCTTTCTTT.